The 8 T cell receptor beta chains presented below share a single source sample, sequenced in a study of cytomegalovirus exposure and HLA in healthy donors. The primer mix had 60 Vbeta and 13 Jbeta primers. TCRdb's copy holds only in-frame clones and misses some; the assay was immunoSEQ multiplex PCR. The data show approximately 200,000 clones, about four fifths seen once. Sequencing was carried out using PBMCs. The receptors were gathered from a woman in her twenties or thirties in good health and CMV-seropositive.

The chain uses TRBV7-9 and TRBJ2-1, with 13 bases fitting TRBD2. J lost 10 bases, V lost 5 bases, and 8 bases had no gene match. In germline, CDR1 is SEHNR, CDR2 FQNEAQ (reference sequence). The CDR3 sequence is 15 residues long. DNA for the CDR3: TGTGCCAGCAGCCCAACTAGCGGGGGGGCGAGAGAGCAGTTCTTC. It translates to CASSPTSGGAREQFF.

This clone was seen a handful of times. V and J are TRBV5-1 and TRBJ2-2; 9 bases line up with TRBD1. CDR3 length: 15 amino acids. V shed 4 bases, J shed 5 bases, and the junction held 6 bases outside the gene matches. From germline, CDR1 is SGHRS and CDR2 YFSETQ. CDR3 residues: CASSTETGGTGELFF. In DNA form, the CDR3 reads TGCGCCAGCAGCACGGAGACAGGGGGAACCGGGGAGCTGTTTTTT.

The chain combines TRBV19 with TRBJ2-7, with TRBD1 matching 9 bases. CDR3 size: 15 residues. V shed 2 bases, J shed 0 bases, and the junction held 2 bases outside the gene matches. The germline gives CDR1 LNHDA, CDR2 SQIVND (reference sequence). The CDR3 sequence: CASSILGQGSYEQYF. CDR3 nucleotides: TGTGCCAGTAGTATACTGGGACAGGGCTCCTACGAGCAGTACTTC.

The chain combines TRBV5-1 with TRBJ2-3; the D gene is possibly TRBD2 (6 bases). Looked up from germline, CDR1 is SGHRS and CDR2 is YFSETQ. CDR3 length: 15 residues. Trimming cost V 0 bases and J 4 bases, with 12 bases left between them. The chain's CDR3 is CASSLAEGSADTQYF. CDR3 sequence (DNA): TGCGCCAGCAGCTTGGCGGAGGGGAGCGCAGATACGCAGTATTTT.

This chain connects TRBV5-1 to TRBJ1-5; no firm D call. V dropped 0 bases and J dropped 3 bases, with 13 bases sitting between them. CDR1 is SGHRS and CDR2 is YFSETQ in the germline V gene. This CDR3 has 16 amino acids. CDR3 region: CASSLDSPSTNQPQHF. The CDR3 nucleotides read TGCGCCAGCAGCTTGGATTCGCCGAGCACCAATCAGCCCCAGCATTTT.

CDR3 sequence (DNA): TGTGCCAGCGGATTGGGCGGGCCTTCCTACGAGCAGTACTTC. Translated: CASGLGGPSYEQYF. The chain combines TRBV6-1 with TRBJ2-7; a weak D match, TRBD2 (5 bases). V lost 8 bases to trimming and J lost 1 base, with 15 bases between them. The CDR3 totals 14 residues. Per germline, CDR1 MNHNS and CDR2 SASEGT.

V usage is TRBV6-1 and J usage is TRBJ1-5, with D unclear. CDR3 length: 16 residues. The germline V gene has CDR1 MNHNS and CDR2 SASEGT. Trimming shortened V by 2 bases and J by 5 bases, and 16 bases separated the two germline ends. CDR3 DNA: TGTGCCAGCAGTGAAATTTCCGGGAGAAAAGATCAGCCCCAGCATTTT. Its protein product is CASSEISGRKDQPQHF.

The rearrangement links TRBV5-4 to TRBJ2-3, with 8 positions matching TRBD2. The germline CDR1 and CDR2 sequences are SGHNT and YYREEE (reference sequence). V trimming: 4 bases; J trimming: 10 bases; junction bases outside the gene matches: 2. The CDR3 is 11 amino acids. In nucleotides, the CDR3 is TGTGCCAGCAGCGCCGGGAGGGCGCAGTATTTT. Its protein is CASSAGRAQYF.